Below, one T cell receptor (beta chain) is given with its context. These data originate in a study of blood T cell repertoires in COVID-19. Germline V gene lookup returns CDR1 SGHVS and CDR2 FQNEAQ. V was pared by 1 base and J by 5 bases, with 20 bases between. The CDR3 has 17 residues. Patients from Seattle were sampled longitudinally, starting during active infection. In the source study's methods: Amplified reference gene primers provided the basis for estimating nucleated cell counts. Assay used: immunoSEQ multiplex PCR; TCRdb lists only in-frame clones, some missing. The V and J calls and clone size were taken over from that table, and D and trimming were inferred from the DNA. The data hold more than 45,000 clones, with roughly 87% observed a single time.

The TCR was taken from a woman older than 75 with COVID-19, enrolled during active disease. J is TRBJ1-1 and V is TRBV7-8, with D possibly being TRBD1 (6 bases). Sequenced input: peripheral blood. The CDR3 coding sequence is TGTGCCAGCAGCTTAGTCGGGGGGGCTCCCCGAAAGACTGAAGCTTTCTTT. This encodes CASSLVGGAPRKTEAFF.